This T cell receptor beta chain was recorded in a study of CD8+CD57+ T cells in acquired aplastic anemia. This clonotype was observed a few times. Genomic DNA served as template for TCR beta VDJ and CDR3 profiling. TCRdb itself ran the reads through MiXCR, one entry per CDR3 protein. The table shows about 190,000 distinct CDR3 sequences, with approximately 50% occurring only once. Germline loops: CDR1 PRHDT, CDR2 FYEKMQ (reference sequence). The CDR3 sequence is 12 residues long. V lost 7 bases and J 2 bases, leaving 9 bases between the germline ends. The genes are TRBV13 and TRBJ2-7; a weak D match, TRBD2 (6 bases). The origin of this receptor is a human donor in good health, serving as a control. The sequencing sample was made of sorted CD4+, CD8+, or CD8+CD57+ T cells (not recorded which) from PBMCs. CDR3 residues: CASKGGTYEQYF. CDR3 sequence (DNA): TGTGCCAGCAAGGGCGGGACCTACGAGCAGTACTTC.